This entry lists 11 T cell receptor beta chains sequenced from one sample in a study of blood T cells in healthy people across ages. The authors ran a second PCR of about 7 to 12 cycles using a sample-barcoded 5' primer and a J-beta primer mix. One entry per CDR3 protein, called by TCRdb with MiXCR from the 5' RACE reads. The sample records 720,000 or so distinct CDR3 sequences, 35% to 50% being singletons. Material for sequencing was blood. These receptors came from an elderly man in good health.

This clonotype appeared a few times. J is TRBJ1-2 and V is TRBV6-4; TRBD1 might be the D (6 bases). Germline lookup yields CDR1 MRHNA and CDR2 SNTAGT. The CDR3 covers 14 residues. V dropped 3 bases and J dropped 4 bases, with 12 bases sitting between them. As DNA, the CDR3 is TGTGCCAGCAGTGAGCAGCAAGGGGGCTATGGCTACACCTTC. Its protein product is CASSEQQGGYGYTF.

Only one count was recorded for this clonotype. The V call is TRBV24-1, the J call TRBJ2-1; D is undetermined. The germline V gene encodes CDR1 KGHDR and CDR2 SFDVKD. V was shortened by 2 bases and J by 6 bases, with 4 bases between the two germline ends. The CDR3 loop spans 12 amino acids. In nucleotides, the CDR3 is TGTGCCACCAGTGATTCTAGCAATGAGCAGTTCTTC. Translating it yields CATSDSSNEQFF.

This clonotype occurred many times. The J gene is TRBJ2-3, the V gene TRBV7-8, with D uncertain. The V and J ends lost 2 bases and 1 base respectively, with 13 bases between them. From germline, CDR1 is SGHVS and CDR2 FQNEAQ. The CDR3 has 16 residues. CDR3 amino acids: CASSLTWVGRTDTQYF. As DNA, the CDR3 is TGTGCCAGCAGCTTAACTTGGGTGGGTCGCACAGATACGCAGTATTTT.

This clonotype is medium-sized in the sample. The chain recombines TRBV10-1 with TRBJ1-2; TRBD1 might be the D (6 bases). There are 14 residues in the CDR3. Trimming removed 6 bases at V and 6 bases at J, with 17 bases between. The germline CDR1 and CDR2 sequences are WNHNN and SYGVQD (reference sequence). CDR3 nucleotides: TGCGCCAGCAGGTTAGGCAGGGGTTTACATGGCTACACCTTC. This translates into CASRLGRGLHGYTF.

The chain combines TRBV7-9 with TRBJ1-1; a possible D gene is TRBD1 (6 bases). Germline CDR1 reads SEHNR; CDR2 reads FQNEAQ (reference sequence). Trimming removed 5 bases from V and 6 bases from J, with 19 bases in between. The CDR3 is 15 residues long. CDR3 bases: TGTGCCAGCAGCCAAGGGGGGGGGAGGTCGGCTGAAGCTTTCTTT. Amino acids: CASSQGGGRSAEAFF. The whole variable domain, remainder taken from reference TRBV7-9 and TRBJ1-1, is DTGVSQNPRHKITKRGQNVTFRCDPISEHNRLYWYRQTLGQGPEFLTYFQNEAQLEKSRLLSDRFSAERPKGSFSTLEIQRTEQGDSAMYLCASSQGGGRSAEAFFGQGTRLTVV.

This clonotype has more than one count but fewer than ten. This chain joins TRBV12-3 or TRBV12-4 and TRBJ2-7; D call uncertain. V was shortened by 5 bases and J by 3 bases, with 17 bases between the two germline ends. The CDR3 is 15 amino acids. The CDR3 DNA follows: TGTGCCAGCAGTCCCACCCGATCGGGTAACTACGAGCAGTACTTC. Its translation: CASSPTRSGNYEQYF.

The rearrangement links TRBV27 to TRBJ1-1; 7 bases are a match to TRBD1. The ends lost 7 bases at V and 0 bases at J; junction bases unmatched: 2. The CDR3 has 13 amino acids. CDR1 and CDR2 (germline): MNHEY, SMNVEV (reference sequence). The CDR3 nucleotides are TGTGCCAGCAAGGGACAGTTGAACACTGAAGCTTTCTTT. Its translation: CASKGQLNTEAFF.

This clonotype was detected only a few times. The V and J genes are TRBV12-3 or TRBV12-4 and TRBJ1-1; 7 bases map to TRBD1. V dropped 6 bases and J dropped 4; count of bases not matched to a gene: 8. This CDR3 has 14 residues. The DNA for the CDR3 is TGTGCCAGCAGCCCCCTCCAGGGGGTCACTGAAGCTTTCTTT. It is translated as CASSPLQGVTEAFF.

This clonotype was seen ten or more times. The rearrangement uses TRBV4-2 and TRBJ2-5, with 8 positions matching TRBD2. CDR3 length: 15 residues. The V gene's germline CDR1 is LGHNA and CDR2 YNFKEQ. J gave up 1 base and V 3 bases, and 4 bases lay outside the gene matches. The CDR3 region is CASSQIAGPQETQYF. The CDR3 nucleotides read TGTGCCAGCAGCCAGATAGCGGGGCCCCAAGAGACCCAGTACTTC.

The chain carries TRBV6-2 or TRBV6-3 and TRBJ2-5; a weak D match, TRBD2 (5 bases). The DNA end favors TRBJ2-7, so the J call may be wrong. This CDR3 has 13 amino acids. Germline V gene sequence: CDR1 MNHEY, CDR2 SVGEGT. The CDR3 bases are TGTGCCAGCAGTCGAGTAAGAGGGCTCGAGCAGTACTTC. Residues: CASSRVRGLEQYF.

This clonotype was counted only a few times. The chain links TRBV6-5 to TRBJ2-7; weak D call: TRBD2 (6 bases). V was trimmed by 0 bases and J by 6 bases, leaving 9 bases between them. Germline V lookup: CDR1 MNHEY, CDR2 SVGAGI. The CDR3 extends over 13 amino acids. The CDR3 DNA reads as TGTGCCAGCAGTTACTCGCGGGACCGCGAGCAGTACTTC. Residues: CASSYSRDREQYF.